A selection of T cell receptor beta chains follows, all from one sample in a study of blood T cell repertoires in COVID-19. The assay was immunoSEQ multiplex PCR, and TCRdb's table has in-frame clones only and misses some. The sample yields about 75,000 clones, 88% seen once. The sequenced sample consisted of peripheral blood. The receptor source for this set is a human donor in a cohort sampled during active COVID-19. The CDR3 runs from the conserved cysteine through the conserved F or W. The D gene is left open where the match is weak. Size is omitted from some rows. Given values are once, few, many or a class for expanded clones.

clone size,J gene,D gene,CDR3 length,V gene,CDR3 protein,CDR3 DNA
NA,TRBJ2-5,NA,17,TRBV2,CASSQRGTLNRGETQYF,TGTGCCAGCAGTCAGCGGGGAACCTTAAACAGGGGGGAGACCCAGTACTTC
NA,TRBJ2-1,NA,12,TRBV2,CASVRAGAEQFF,TGTGCCAGCGTCCGGGCGGGGGCCGAGCAGTTCTTC
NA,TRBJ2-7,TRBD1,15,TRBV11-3,CASSLGQGKAYEQYF,TGTGCCAGCAGCCTGGGACAGGGGAAGGCCTACGAGCAGTACTTC
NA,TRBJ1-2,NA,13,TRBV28,CASSSSGGNGYTF,TGTGCCAGCAGTTCATCGGGAGGGAATGGCTACACCTTC
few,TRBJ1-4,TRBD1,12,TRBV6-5,CASGYRGEKLFF,TGTGCCAGCGGGTACAGGGGTGAAAAACTGTTTTTT
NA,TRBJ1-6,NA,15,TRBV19,CASSRSLVGGSPLHF,TGTGCCAGTAGTCGTTCCCTAGTGGGAGGGTCACCCCTCCACTTT
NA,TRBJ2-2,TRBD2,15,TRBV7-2,CASTVGGLDTGELFF,TGTGCCAGCACCGTGGGAGGGCTGGACACCGGGGAGCTGTTTTTT
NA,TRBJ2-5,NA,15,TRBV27,CASSLSGRVWETQYF,TGTGCCAGCAGTTTATCGGGCAGGGTCTGGGAGACCCAGTACTTC
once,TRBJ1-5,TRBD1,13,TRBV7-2,CASGDRAYQPQHF,TGTGCCAGCGGTGACAGGGCTTATCAGCCCCAGCATTTT
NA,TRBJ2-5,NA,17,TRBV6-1,CASSDLVPGFLKETQYF,TGTGCCAGCAGTGATCTTGTCCCGGGGTTCCTTAAAGAGACCCAGTACTTC
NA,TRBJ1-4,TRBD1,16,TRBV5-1,CASSLRPRQGNEKLFF,TGCGCCAGCAGCTTGCGGCCGAGACAGGGGAATGAAAAACTGTTTTTT
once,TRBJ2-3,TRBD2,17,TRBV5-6,CASSLVTSGGYTDTQYF,TGTGCCAGCAGCTTGGTTACTAGCGGGGGCTACACAGATACGCAGTATTTT
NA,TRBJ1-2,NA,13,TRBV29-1,CSVGQGPNYGYTF,TGCAGCGTTGGGCAGGGGCCTAACTATGGCTACACCTTC
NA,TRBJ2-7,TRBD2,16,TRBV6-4,CASSKALAGVFFEQYF,TGTGCCAGCAGTAAAGCTCTAGCGGGAGTTTTTTTCGAGCAGTACTTC
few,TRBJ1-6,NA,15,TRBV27,CASSLYGQYNSPLHF,TGTGCCAGCAGTTTATATGGACAGTATAATTCACCCCTCCACTTT
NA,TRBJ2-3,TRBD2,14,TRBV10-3,CAIKELAGEDTQYF,TGTGCCATCAAGGAGCTAGCGGGGGAAGATACGCAGTATTTT
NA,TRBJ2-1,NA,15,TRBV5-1,CASAAGSESYNEQFF,TGCGCCAGCGCCGCCGGATCGGAGTCCTACAATGAGCAGTTCTTC
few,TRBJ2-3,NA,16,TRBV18,CASSRQVSRVTDTQYF,TGTGCCAGCTCGCGACAGGTGTCCCGTGTCACAGATACGCAGTATTTT
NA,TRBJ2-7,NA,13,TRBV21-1,CASSIRGPYEQYF,TGTGCCAGCAGCATCCGGGGTCCCTACGAGCAGTACTTC
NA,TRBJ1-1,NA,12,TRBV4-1,CASSRIQGEAFF,TGCGCCAGCAGCCGGATCCAGGGCGAAGCTTTCTTT
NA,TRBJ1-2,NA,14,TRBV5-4,CASSPGGLVYGYTF,TGTGCCAGCAGCCCGGGGGGGCTGGTCTATGGCTACACCTTC
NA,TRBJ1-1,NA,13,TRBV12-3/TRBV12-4,CASSFRADTEAFF,TGTGCCAGCAGTTTCAGGGCGGACACTGAAGCTTTCTTT
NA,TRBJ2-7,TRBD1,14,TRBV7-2,CASSPGTGAYEQYF,TGTGCCAGCAGCCCCGGGACAGGAGCCTACGAGCAGTACTTC
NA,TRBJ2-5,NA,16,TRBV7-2,CASSPQGSSGEETQYF,TGTGCCAGCAGCCCGCAGGGTAGTTCGGGTGAAGAGACCCAGTACTTC
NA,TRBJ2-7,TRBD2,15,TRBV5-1,CASSWGLVTSYEQYF,TGCGCCAGCAGCTGGGGACTAGTAACCTCCTACGAGCAGTACTTC
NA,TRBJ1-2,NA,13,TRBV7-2,CASSEDRQLGYTF,TGTGCCAGCAGTGAGGACAGACAACTTGGCTACACCTTC
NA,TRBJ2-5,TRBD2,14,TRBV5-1,CASGREGGAETQYF,TGCGCCAGTGGACGGGAGGGCGGTGCGGAGACCCAGTACTTC
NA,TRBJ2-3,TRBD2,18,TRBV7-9,CASTTWGLAGAGLDTQYF,TGTGCCAGCACCACTTGGGGACTAGCGGGAGCGGGCCTAGATACGCAGTATTTT
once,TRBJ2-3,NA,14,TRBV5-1,CASKSGASTDTQYF,TGCGCCAGCAAGAGCGGTGCTAGCACAGATACGCAGTATTTT
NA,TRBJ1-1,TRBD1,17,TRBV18,CASSPPRAGGRNTEAFF,TGTGCCAGCTCACCACCGAGGGCAGGGGGCCGGAACACTGAAGCTTTCTTT
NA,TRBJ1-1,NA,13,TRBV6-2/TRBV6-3,CASSYFGNTEAFF,TGTGCCAGCAGTTACTTCGGGAACACTGAAGCTTTCTTT
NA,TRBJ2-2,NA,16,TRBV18,CASSPPGKPNTGELFF,TGTGCCAGCTCACCTCCGGGGAAGCCGAACACCGGGGAGCTGTTTTTT
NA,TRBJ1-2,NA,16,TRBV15,CATSSPRDYRGYGYTF,TGTGCCACCAGCAGCCCCCGGGATTATAGAGGTTATGGCTACACCTTC
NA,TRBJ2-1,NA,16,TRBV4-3,CASSQVITELYNEQFF,TGCGCCAGCAGCCAAGTTATAACAGAACTTTACAATGAGCAGTTCTTC
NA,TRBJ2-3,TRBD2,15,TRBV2,CASSELASGGDTQYF,TGTGCCAGCAGTGAATTGGCTAGCGGGGGAGATACGCAGTATTTT
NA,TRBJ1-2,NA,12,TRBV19,CASTGAHYGYTF,TGTGCCAGCACAGGAGCTCACTATGGCTACACCTTC
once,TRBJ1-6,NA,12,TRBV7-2,CASSRYNSPLHF,TGTGCCAGCAGCCGCTATAATTCACCCCTCCACTTT
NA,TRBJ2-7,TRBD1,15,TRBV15,CATSGDSLGANEQYF,TGTGCCACCAGCGGGGACAGTTTGGGTGCCAACGAGCAGTACTTC
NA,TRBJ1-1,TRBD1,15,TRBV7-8,CASSRQGAENTEAFF,TGTGCCAGCAGTCGACAGGGGGCGGAAAACACTGAAGCTTTCTTT
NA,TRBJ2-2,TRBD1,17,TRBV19,CASTKTIGTGVGGELFF,TGTGCCAGTACCAAAACTATAGGGACAGGGGTTGGCGGGGAGCTGTTTTTT
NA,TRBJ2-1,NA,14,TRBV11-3,CASSFRGVYNEQFF,TGTGCCAGCAGCTTCAGGGGAGTGTACAATGAGCAGTTCTTC